The 27 T cell receptor beta chains reported below all come from one sample, sequenced in a study of human T cells and chemical hapten exposure. TCRdb called the RACE reads again in MiXCR, with one record for every CDR3 protein. The table records over 65,000 distinct CDR3 sequences, about 11% of them present only once. Sample time point: patch test 1, 2 weeks after DPC sensitization. Stated treatment: therapeutic diphenylcyclopropenone sensitization with weekly scalp DPC. Sequenced here: whole blood, sampled in connection with sensitization to the hapten diphenylcyclopropenone (DPC). Receptor source: a woman between 45 and 65 years old with alopecia areata. Some clones in this sample may be carry-over from other donors' samples.

In its sample, this clonotype was seen a few times. The V and J genes are TRBV24-1 and TRBJ2-1; no clear D. Per the germline V gene, CDR1 is KGHDR and CDR2 is SFDVKD. Trimming left V 1 base short and J 10 bases short, with 16 bases between. This CDR3 contains 15 residues. The CDR3 region has the DNA TGTGCCACCAGTGATTTTACCGGTTTCCGCAGCGAGCAGTTCTTC. Protein product: CATSDFTGFRSEQFF.

This clonotype was counted at least ten times. The chain couples TRBV6-2 or TRBV6-3 to TRBJ2-1, with D uncertain. Germline V gene data show CDR1 as MNHEY and CDR2 as SVGEGT. This CDR3 has 14 residues. The V end was cut by 4 bases, the J end by 1 base, with 8 bases between. The CDR3 nucleotides read TGTGCCAGCAGTTGGGTTGGGTCCTACAATGAGCAGTTCTTC. Amino acids: CASSWVGSYNEQFF.

This clonotype was seen repeatedly, ten times or more. V is TRBV6-5 and J is TRBJ2-1, with a possible D match to TRBD1 (6 bases). There are 15 residues in the CDR3. The V and J ends lost 4 bases and 7 bases respectively, with 17 bases between them. The germline CDR1 and CDR2 sequences are MNHEY and SVGAGI. CDR3 region: CASSSGADEANEQFF. The CDR3 nucleotides are TGTGCCAGCAGTTCAGGGGCTGACGAGGCAAATGAGCAGTTCTTC.

This clonotype was seen a few times. This chain joins TRBV2 and TRBJ2-3; possibly TRBD1 or TRBD2 for D (7 bases each). The ends were cut back, 5 bases at V and 4 bases at J, with 13 bases in the middle. Germline V CDR1 and CDR2: SNHLY, FYNNEI. This CDR3 contains 14 residues. Written as DNA, the CDR3 is TGTGCCAGCAGTTTCAGGGGGGGAGCAGATACGCAGTATTTT. It encodes CASSFRGGADTQYF.

The chain is built from TRBV27 and TRBJ1-5; D possibly corresponds to TRBD1 (5 bases). This CDR3 contains 14 residues. The ends were cut back, 6 bases at V and 8 bases at J, with 17 bases in the middle. Germline values: CDR1 MNHEY, CDR2 SMNVEV (reference sequence). CDR3 amino acids: CASRGGGNNKPQHF. CDR3 nucleotide sequence: TGTGCCAGCAGGGGGGGAGGCAACAACAAGCCCCAGCATTTT.

The chain employs TRBV29-1 and TRBJ2-7; a weak D match, TRBD2 (6 bases). The CDR3 length is 12 residues. Germline CDR1 is SQVTM and CDR2 is ANQGSEA. V lost 4 bases to trimming and J lost 2 bases, with 9 bases between them. CDR3: CSVGAGPYEQYF. The CDR3, as DNA: TGCAGCGTTGGGGCGGGACCCTACGAGCAGTACTTC.

This clonotype showed up just a few times. The chain uses TRBV5-1 and TRBJ1-2, with 11 bases that match TRBD1. This CDR3 comprises 17 residues. The J segment lost 4 bases and the V segment lost 0 bases, leaving 8 bases of the junction unmatched. CDR1 SGHRS and CDR2 YFSETQ come from the germline V gene. CDR3 nucleotides: TGCGCCAGCAGCTTGGGAGGACAGGGGGCTGGCGTCTATGGCTACACCTTC. It translates to CASSLGGQGAGVYGYTF.

This clonotype has ten or more counts. The rearrangement links TRBV7-9 to TRBJ1-2, with a tentative D call TRBD1 (5 bases). Trimming cost V 3 bases and J 8 bases, with 16 bases left between them. Germline assignment: CDR1 SEHNR and CDR2 FQNEAQ (reference sequence). This CDR3 contains 14 residues. The CDR3 nucleotides are TGTGCCAGCAGCTTGGGGACGGAGGTGAGGGGCTACACCTTC. Its translation: CASSLGTEVRGYTF.

The chain combines TRBV7-2 with TRBJ2-6; perhaps TRBD1 as D (6 bases). CDR3 length: 15 amino acids. CDR1 is SGHTA, CDR2 FQGNSA, per germline. V was pared by 3 bases and J by 4 bases, with 10 bases between. DNA of the CDR3: TGTGCCAGCAGCTTTCAGGGGCCAGGGGCCAACGTCCTGACTTTC. This encodes CASSFQGPGANVLTF.

This clonotype was detected ten times or more. The CDR3 DNA reads TGTGCCAGCCTAGCGACAGGGGACGACACTGAAGCTTTCTTT. This sequence encodes CASLATGDDTEAFF. The V call is TRBV7-9, the J call TRBJ1-1; 8 nucleotides agree with TRBD1. Looked up from germline, CDR1 is SEHNR and CDR2 is FQNEAQ (reference sequence). The CDR3 is 14 amino acids. V shed 8 bases, J shed 3 bases, and the junction held 8 bases outside the gene matches.

This sequence joins TRBV6-5 and TRBJ2-2; D is perhaps TRBD2 (5 bases). V dropped 8 bases and J dropped 1 base, with 11 bases sitting between them. CDR3 length: 14 amino acids. The germline V gene has CDR1 MNHEY and CDR2 SVGAGI. The CDR3 DNA follows: TGTGCCAGCGGGGAGAACTGGAACACCGGGGAGCTGTTTTTT. It yields the protein CASGENWNTGELFF.

This sequence joins TRBV12-3 or TRBV12-4 and TRBJ1-5; D gene unclear. Between the trimmed V and J ends, which lost 6 bases and 1 base, there was a span of 10 bases. This CDR3 region has 14 residues. The CDR3 loop is CASSLQRSNQPQHF. The CDR3 region has the DNA TGTGCCAGCAGCCTACAGAGAAGCAATCAGCCCCAGCATTTT.

This clonotype was seen a handful of times. The V gene is TRBV12-3 or TRBV12-4, the J gene TRBJ1-3; D is possibly TRBD1 (5 bases). The CDR3 consists of 15 residues. The ends were cut back, 5 bases at V and 0 bases at J, with 11 bases in the middle. This CDR3 reads CASSPSGGSGNTIYF. The CDR3 DNA reads TGTGCCAGCAGTCCATCCGGGGGCTCTGGAAACACCATATATTTT.

Written as DNA, the CDR3 is TGCAGTGCTAGAGATAGGGAGCGGGGGAGCACAGATACGCAGTATTTT. Translated, it gives CSARDRERGSTDTQYF. The V gene is TRBV20-1, the J gene TRBJ2-3; 8 bases agree with TRBD2. Germline V gene data show CDR1 as DFQATT and CDR2 as SNEGSKA (reference sequence). V was pared by 0 bases and J by 0 bases, with 5 bases of the junction left unmatched. The CDR3 extends over 16 amino acids.

A few counts support this clonotype. V and J are TRBV7-2 and TRBJ1-1; TRBD1 might be the D (6 bases). CDR1 and CDR2 (germline): SGHTA, FQGNSA. Trimming stripped 5 bases from V and 0 bases from J, with 13 bases between. The CDR3 length is 15 residues. CDR3 residues: CASSPLTGLNTEAFF. For the CDR3, the DNA is TGTGCCAGCAGCCCTCTCACAGGGTTGAACACTGAAGCTTTCTTT.

The table lists this clonotype with a few counts. This rearrangement joins TRBV11-3 to TRBJ1-5; tentative D call: TRBD1 (5 bases). V gave up 4 bases and J gave up 0 bases, with 19 bases separating them. This CDR3 spans 18 amino acids. CDR1 and CDR2 from the germline V gene are SGHNT and YENEEA. CDR3 in DNA: TGTGCCAGCAGCTCTCCCCCCCGGGGACCTGGTAGCAATCAGCCCCAGCATTTT. Its protein is CASSSPPRGPGSNQPQHF. Complete variable domain (other parts from reference TRBV11-3 and TRBJ1-5): EAGVVQSPRYKIIEKKQPVAFWCNPISGHNTLYWYLQNLGQGPELLIRYENEEAVDDSQLPKDRFSAERLKGVDSTLKIQPAELGDSAVYLCASSSPPRGPGSNQPQHFGDGTRLSIL.

As for this clonotype: Sequence at one end of the junction differs from germline and may be a read error. V and J are TRBV7-7 and TRBJ1-3; D might be TRBD1 (5 bases). The CDR3 runs to 14 residues. Per the germline V gene, CDR1 is SSHAT and CDR2 is FNYEAQ (reference sequence). As DNA, the CDR3 is TGTGCTAGCAGCGAGACAGACTCTGGAAACACCATATATTTT. This gives the protein CASSETDSGNTIYF.

CDR3 DNA sequence: TGTGCCAGCAGTTACTCCCACCGGACGAACACTGAAGCTTTCTTT. This translates into CASSYSHRTNTEAFF. This sequence joins TRBV6-2 or TRBV6-3 and TRBJ1-1; D is undetermined. This CDR3 spans 15 amino acids. The germline V gene encodes CDR1 MNHEY and CDR2 SVGEGT. Trimming shortened V by 0 bases and J by 1 base, and 9 bases separated the two germline ends.

This clonotype was counted at least ten times. The chain has TRBV27 and TRBJ2-5; D is possibly TRBD1 or TRBD2 (5 bases each). The CDR3 has 14 amino acids. Germline assignment: CDR1 MNHEY and CDR2 SMNVEV (reference sequence). Trimming took off 6 bases at V and 3 bases at J, with 14 bases between the two ends. Here the CDR3 DNA reads TGTGCCAGCAGACGGGGCCGCAATGAAGAGACCCAGTACTTC. It codes for CASRRGRNEETQYF.

This clonotype ranks as medium-sized. This chain links TRBV7-8 with TRBJ2-1, with 11 nucleotides matching TRBD2. Germline assignment: CDR1 SGHVS and CDR2 FQNEAQ. The J segment lost 10 bases and the V segment lost 6 bases, leaving 5 bases of the junction unmatched. The CDR3 is 13 residues long. The CDR3 DNA reads TGTGCCAGCAGTCCCTCTAGCGGGAGGGAGCAGTTCTTC. This codes for CASSPSSGREQFF.

This clonotype is labeled as medium-sized. This rearrangement joins TRBV6-2 or TRBV6-3 to TRBJ2-5, with TRBD2 matching over 7 bases. This CDR3 is built from 14 residues. Trimming removed 7 bases from V and 0 bases from J; junction bases left unmatched: 5. Germline V lookup: CDR1 MNHEY, CDR2 SVGEGT. The CDR3 DNA sequence: TGTGCCAGCACACGAGCGGGGAACCAAGAGACCCAGTACTTC. It translates to CASTRAGNQETQYF.

The chain joins TRBV5-1 to TRBJ2-1; TRBD2 agrees at 7 bases. The CDR3 is 15 amino acids. After removal of 4 bases from V and 3 bases from J, the junction contained 7 bases not matched to a gene. Per germline, CDR1 SGHRS and CDR2 YFSETQ. In DNA, the CDR3 is TGCGCCAGCAGCAGTCGGACGGGGGGCTACAATGAGCAGTTCTTC. As protein: CASSSRTGGYNEQFF.

This rearrangement joins TRBV20-1 to TRBJ2-2, with 8 bases aligning to TRBD2. V trimming: 3 bases; J trimming: 7 bases; junction bases outside the gene matches: 7. The CDR3 has 14 residues. Germline V gene lookup returns CDR1 DFQATT and CDR2 SNEGSKA (reference sequence). The CDR3 loop reads CSASRTSFNGELFF. The DNA of the CDR3 is TGCAGTGCTAGTAGGACTAGCTTTAACGGGGAGCTGTTTTTT.

This clonotype appeared a few times. The CDR3 loop reads CASSLHTGMNTEAFF. The DNA for the CDR3 is TGTGCCAGCAGCCTGCATACAGGGATGAACACTGAAGCTTTCTTT. The V and J genes are TRBV7-9 and TRBJ1-1; D is perhaps TRBD1 (6 bases). The germline V gene has CDR1 SEHNR and CDR2 FQNEAQ (reference sequence). The V and J ends lost 5 bases and 0 bases respectively, with 13 bases between them. The CDR3 is 15 residues long.

The table lists this clonotype with many counts. It is unclear where the CDR3 begins or ends on the DNA, so no DNA is shown, and the CDR3 is as TCRdb lists it. The chain uses TRBV28 and TRBJ1-1; whether TRBD1, the table's D call, matches the DNA was not checked. Germline CDR1 MDHEN, CDR2 SYDVKM. The length of the CDR3 is 15 amino acids, counting both ends. CDR3 sequence reads: CASSSSGTLNTEAFF.

V usage is TRBV5-6 and J usage is TRBJ1-1; no clear D. The CDR3 runs 14 residues. The ends were cut back, 2 bases at V and 1 base at J, with 9 bases in the middle. Germline-derived CDR1 and CDR2 are SGHDT and YYEEEE. CDR3 protein: CASSLTRRNTEAFF. CDR3 bases: TGTGCCAGCAGCTTAACGCGGAGGAACACTGAAGCTTTCTTT.

This clonotype has only a few counts. The chain carries TRBV28 and TRBJ1-2; 9 nucleotides line up with TRBD1. The V segment lost 5 bases and the J segment 2 bases; nucleotides outside the gene matches: 6. This CDR3 spans 15 amino acids. Germline V CDR1 and CDR2: MDHEN, SYDVKM. CDR3 sequence: CASSPRDRANYGYTF. CDR3 coding DNA: TGTGCCAGCAGTCCCCGGGACAGGGCCAACTATGGCTACACCTTC.